This T cell receptor beta chain came from a study of OX40 agonist ivuxolimab in advanced cancers. Study-level background: Ivuxolimab was an agonistic, fully human IgG2 monoclonal antibody directed against OX40 (CD134), a costimulatory receptor. Intravenous ivuxolimab was administered to patients every 2 weeks at six dose levels: 0.01, 0.1, 0.3, 1.5, 3 and 10 mg/kg. Of the roughly 52 patients in dose escalation, about 20 had hepatocellular carcinoma, approximately 15 had melanoma, 9 had renal cell carcinoma and 9 had head and neck cancer. A male proportion of roughly 85% and a mean age of roughly 55 years, ranging from roughly 23 to 90, were recorded for the dose-escalation cohort. Prior anti-PD-1, anti-PD-L1 or anti-CTLA-4 therapy was permitted, and checkpoint inhibitors had been received by under 50% of dose-escalation patients. Partial responses occurred in three dose-escalation patients, of whom one had hepatocellular carcinoma and two had cutaneous melanoma. The point of sequencing TCRbeta in the periphery was to test whether ivuxolimab changed TCR sequence diversity and drove clonal T-cell expansion. The paper describes the monotherapy dose-escalation part (N ≈ 52 patients) of the phase I trial of ivuxolimab. Broader findings and caveats from the paper: After ivuxolimab, CD8+ T cells had more expanded clones than CD4+ T cells on average. Low levels of normalized T-cell clonal expansion were also shown by some nonresponding patients. Antigen specificity was not determined for the clonally expanded peripheral T cells. At doses of 0.1 to 3.0 mg/kg, clonal expansion of both CD4+ and CD8+ blood T cells was observed from baseline to week 6. Partial responders in the 0.1-3.0 mg/kg groups had among the lowest normalized peripheral clonal expansion, especially among CD8+ T cells.

CDR1 and CDR2 (SGHAT, FQNNGV) derive from the germline V gene. The CDR3 contains 15 residues, cysteine and phenylalanine counted. Only the CDR3 portion is preserved as DNA: 45 bases, with reading frame beginning at the first base. V is reduced by 5 bases and J by 7 bases, leaving a spacing of 20 bases between them. Points on this clone: This receptor's antigen is unknown. No qualities accompany the bases; no much larger clone lies one base away.

Genomic DNA was isolated from the sorted cells so that the TCRbeta CDR3 region could be sequenced. The immunoSEQ Assay was used for sequencing of TCRbeta CDR3 regions. TCRdb stores this immuneACCESS table with in-frame sequences only. Part of the clones is absent; in the studies checked, under half of the shortfall reflects unresolved V genes, and no reason is known for the rest. Here the sample has about 82,000 clones; approximately 85% occur a single time. Around 2.5% of the sample is taken by the ten largest. Patients with a history of autoimmune disease or receiving systemic immunosuppression were excluded from the trial. Peripheral blood for TCR sequencing was collected from all dose cohorts at baseline, on cycle 4 day 1, and on cycle 7 day 1. The samples were drawn from a first-in-human, open-label, multicenter phase I dose-escalation trial of ivuxolimab. Adults with locally advanced or metastatic melanoma, renal cell carcinoma, hepatocellular carcinoma or head and neck squamous cell carcinoma were enrolled in the trial. Before TCR sequencing, CD4+ T cells and CD8+ T cells were sorted from peripheral blood as separate populations.

Sequences were derived from CD4+ or CD8+ T cells sorted from blood, sampled in a trial of the OX40 agonist ivuxolimab. This receptor was identified in an adult with an advanced solid tumor such as melanoma, head and neck, liver or kidney cancer. The V gene is TRBV11-2 and the J gene is TRBJ1-2; matching of 6 bases hints at TRBD1 as the D gene. For the CDR3, the sequence is CASSALTGRTGGYTF. The sequence in DNA is TGTGCCAGCAGCGCGCTTACAGGGCGTACCGGTGGCTACACCTTC. Reference TRBV11-2 and TRBJ1-2 proteins supply the regions before and after the CDR3; the full variable domain is: EAGVAQSPRYKIIEKRQSVAFWCNPISGHATLYWYQQILGQGPKLLIQFQNNGVVDDSQLPKDRFSAERLKGVDSTLKIQPAKLEDSAVYLCASSALTGRTGGYTFGSGTRLTVV.